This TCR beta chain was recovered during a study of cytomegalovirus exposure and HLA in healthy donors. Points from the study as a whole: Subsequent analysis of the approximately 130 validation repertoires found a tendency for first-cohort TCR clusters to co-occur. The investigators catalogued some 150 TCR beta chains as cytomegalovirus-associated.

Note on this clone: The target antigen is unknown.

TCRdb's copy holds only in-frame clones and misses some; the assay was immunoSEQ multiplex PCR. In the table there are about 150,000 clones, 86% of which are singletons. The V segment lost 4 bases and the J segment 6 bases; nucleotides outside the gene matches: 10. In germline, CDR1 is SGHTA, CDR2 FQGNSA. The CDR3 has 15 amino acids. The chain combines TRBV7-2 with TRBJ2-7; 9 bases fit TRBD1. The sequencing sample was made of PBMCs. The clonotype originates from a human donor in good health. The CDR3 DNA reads TGTGCCAGCAGCTACCGGGACAGGGAGGCGGCCGAGCAGTACTTC. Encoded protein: CASSYRDREAAEQYF. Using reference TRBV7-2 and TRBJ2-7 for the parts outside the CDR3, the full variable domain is GAGVSQSPSNKVTEKGKDVELRCDPISGHTALYWYRQSLGQGLEFLIYFQGNSAPDKSGLPSDRFSAERTGGSVSTLTIQRTQQEDSAVYLCASSYRDREAAEQYFGPGTRLTVT.